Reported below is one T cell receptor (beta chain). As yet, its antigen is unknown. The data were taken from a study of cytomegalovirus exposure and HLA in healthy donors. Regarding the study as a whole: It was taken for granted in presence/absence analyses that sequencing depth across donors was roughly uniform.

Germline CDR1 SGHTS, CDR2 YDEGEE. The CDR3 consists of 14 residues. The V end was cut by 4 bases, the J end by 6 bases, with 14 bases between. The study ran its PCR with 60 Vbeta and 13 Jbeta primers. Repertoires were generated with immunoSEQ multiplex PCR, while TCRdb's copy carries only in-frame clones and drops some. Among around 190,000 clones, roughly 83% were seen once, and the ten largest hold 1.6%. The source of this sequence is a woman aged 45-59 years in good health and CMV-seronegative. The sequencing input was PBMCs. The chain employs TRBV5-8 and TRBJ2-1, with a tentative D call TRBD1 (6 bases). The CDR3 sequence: CASSMWGRGNEQFF. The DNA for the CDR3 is TGTGCCAGCAGCATGTGGGGCAGGGGCAATGAGCAGTTCTTC. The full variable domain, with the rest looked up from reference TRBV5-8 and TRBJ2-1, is EAGVTQSPTHLIKTRGQQATLRCSPISGHTSVYWYQQALGLGLQFLLWYDEGEERNRGNFPPRFSGRQFPNYSSELNVNALELEDSALYLCASSMWGRGNEQFFGPGTRLTVL.